This paragraph reports one TCR beta chain. The antigen is not known. The record originates from a study of OX40 agonist ivuxolimab in advanced cancers. Study results and caveats: Expanded clones were, on average, more numerous among CD8+ T cells than CD4+. In the expanded peripheral T cells, antigen specificity was never determined.

Systemic immunosuppression or autoimmune disease history was grounds to exclude patients. With baseline, cycle 4 day 1, and cycle 7 day 1 as timepoints, blood was sampled. The method was immunoSEQ multiplex PCR; TCRdb's version includes in-frame clones alone and lacks a portion of them. The sample records about 79,000 clones, roughly 94% being singletons. Germline-derived CDR1 and CDR2 are LGHNA and YSLEER. Deletions cut 4 bases from V and 8 bases from J, with 8 bases between. The CDR3 extends over 12 amino acids. The chain links TRBV4-3 to TRBJ1-4, with a weak D call TRBD1 (5 bases). The sequenced sample was CD4+ or CD8+ T cells sorted from blood, obtained in a trial of the OX40 agonist ivuxolimab. The TCR comes from an adult with an advanced solid tumor such as melanoma, head and neck, liver or kidney cancer. CDR3 nucleotide sequence: TGCGCCAGCAGCCGTCGGGGGGAAAAACTGTTTTTT. Translation gives CASSRRGEKLFF.